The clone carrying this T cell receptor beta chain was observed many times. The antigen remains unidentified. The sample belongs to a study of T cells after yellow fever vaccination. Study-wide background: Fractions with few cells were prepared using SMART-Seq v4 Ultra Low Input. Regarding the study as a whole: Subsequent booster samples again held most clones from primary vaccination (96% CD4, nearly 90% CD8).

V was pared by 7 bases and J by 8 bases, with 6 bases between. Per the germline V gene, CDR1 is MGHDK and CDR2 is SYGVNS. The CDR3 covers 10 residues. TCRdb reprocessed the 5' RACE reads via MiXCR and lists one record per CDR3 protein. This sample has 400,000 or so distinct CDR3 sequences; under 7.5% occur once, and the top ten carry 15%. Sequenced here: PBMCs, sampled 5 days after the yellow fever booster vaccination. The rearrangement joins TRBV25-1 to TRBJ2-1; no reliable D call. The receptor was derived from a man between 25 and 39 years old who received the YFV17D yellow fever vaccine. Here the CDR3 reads CASTGDEQFF. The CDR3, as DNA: TGTGCCAGCACTGGGGATGAGCAGTTCTTC.